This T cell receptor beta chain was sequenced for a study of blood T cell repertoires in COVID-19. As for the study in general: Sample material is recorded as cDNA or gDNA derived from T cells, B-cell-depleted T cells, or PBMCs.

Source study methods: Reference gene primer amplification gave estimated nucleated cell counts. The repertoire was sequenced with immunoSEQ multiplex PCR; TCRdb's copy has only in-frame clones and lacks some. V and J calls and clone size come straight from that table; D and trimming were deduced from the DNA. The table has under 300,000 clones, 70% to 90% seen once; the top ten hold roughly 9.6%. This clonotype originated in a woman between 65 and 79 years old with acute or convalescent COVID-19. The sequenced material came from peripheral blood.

CDR3 in amino acids: CASSLGIEQGFEDTEAFF. The CDR3 DNA reads TGTGCCAGCAGCTTGGGCATTGAACAGGGGTTTGAAGACACTGAAGCTTTCTTT. The chain carries TRBV5-4 and TRBJ1-1; 7 positions match TRBD1. CDR3 length: 18 residues. Germline V lookup: CDR1 SGHNT, CDR2 YYREEE (reference sequence). Losses at the gene ends were 0 bases for V and 3 bases for J; bases not matched to a gene: 14. The full variable domain, with the rest looked up from reference TRBV5-4 and TRBJ1-1, is ETGVTQSPTHLIKTRGQQVTLRCSSQSGHNTVSWYQQALGQGPQFIFQYYREEENGRGNFPPRFSGLQFPNYSSELNVNALELDDSALYLCASSLGIEQGFEDTEAFFGQGTRLTVV.